Sequencing of this TCR beta chain was carried out in a study of T cell repertoires in cytomegalovirus infection. For the study at large: The study used recently identified HLA-C-restricted and well-studied HLA-B-restricted CMV epitopes.

The V end lost 4 bases, the J end lost 0 bases, and 9 bases lay between the germline ends. This CDR3 is 13 amino acids long. CDR1 and CDR2 (germline): SQVTM, ANQGSEA. A word on this clonotype: Its antigen is undetermined.

TCRdb reanalysed the reads using MiXCR and keeps one entry per CDR3 protein. The sample holds around 360,000 distinct CDR3 sequences, about 35% seen once. The clonotype comes from a human donor in good health (CMV status not recorded). Some clones in this sample may be carry-over from other donors' samples. The chain couples TRBV29-1 to TRBJ1-1; D remains unclear. Sequencing was performed on cultured PBMCs, taken from culture after CMV antigen stimulation. DNA of the CDR3: TGCAGCGTTGTTAGGATGATGAACACTGAAGCTTTCTTT. Encoded protein: CSVVRMMNTEAFF. Full variable domain (outside the CDR3, taken from reference TRBV29-1 and TRBJ1-1): SAVISQKPSRDICQRGTSLTIQCQVDSQVTMMFWYRQQPGQSLTLIATANQGSEATYESGFVIDKFPISRPNLTFSTLTVSNMSPEDSSIYLCSVVRMMNTEAFFGQGTRLTVV.